Following are 11 T cell receptor beta chains from one sample sequenced in a study of technical replicates of blood from a few donors. TCRdb's table, derived via immunoSEQ multiplex PCR, lists solely in-frame clones and lacks some. The table records around 80,000 clones, 93% of them present only once. The sample taken for sequencing was T cells isolated from PBMCs. The receptor source for this set is a human donor in good health.

The genes are TRBV29-1 and TRBJ1-1, with a weak D call TRBD1 (6 bases). Germline CDR1 and CDR2: SQVTM and ANQGSEA. Trimming stripped 6 bases from V and 0 bases from J, with 11 bases between. This CDR3 has 13 amino acids. CDR3 DNA sequence: TGCAGCGTGGCCAGGGGTATGAACACTGAAGCTTTCTTT. It encodes CSVARGMNTEAFF.

This rearrangement joins TRBV19 to TRBJ2-7; tentative D call: TRBD1 (5 bases). Germline V gives CDR1 LNHDA, CDR2 SQIVND (reference sequence). V was trimmed by 4 bases and J by 4 bases, leaving 5 bases between them. The CDR3 sequence is 11 residues long. Here the CDR3 DNA reads TGTGCCAGTAGTACAGGGTACGAGCAGTACTTC. This sequence encodes CASSTGYEQYF.

V and J are TRBV30 and TRBJ2-1; no definite D call. Germline CDR1 reads GTSNPN; CDR2 reads SVGIG (reference sequence). The V and J ends lost 3 bases and 8 bases respectively, with 8 bases between them. The CDR3 is made up of 11 amino acids. CDR3 sequence: CAWSPSDEQFF. The CDR3 coding sequence is TGTGCCTGGAGCCCAAGCGATGAGCAGTTCTTC.

In nucleotides, the CDR3 is TGTGCCGGACAGACTGGAAACACCATATATTTT. This encodes CAGQTGNTIYF. The chain combines TRBV6-5 with TRBJ1-3, with D perhaps TRBD1 (6 bases). Looked up from germline, CDR1 is MNHEY and CDR2 is SVGAGI. The CDR3 sequence is 11 residues long. V was clipped by 11 bases and J by 2 bases, with 7 bases between them.

This chain connects TRBV12-5 to TRBJ2-2, with 12 bases fitting TRBD2. CDR1 is LGHNT and CDR2 is FRNRAP in the germline V gene. The CDR3 sequence is 20 residues long. V lost 2 bases and J lost 1; bases outside the gene matches: 11. CDR3 nucleotide sequence: TGTGCTAGTGGTTTGAATCCGAGAAAGACTAGCGGGGGGAACACCGGGGAGCTGTTTTTT. As protein: CASGLNPRKTSGGNTGELFF.

The chain combines TRBV6-6 with TRBJ1-4; 7 positions match TRBD1. The trim removed 5 bases at V and 2 bases at J, leaving 2 bases unmatched. The length of the CDR3 is 14 residues. The germline V gene has CDR1 MNHNY and CDR2 SVGAGI (reference sequence). DNA for the CDR3: TGTGCCAGCAGTGACAGGGTTACTAATGAAAAACTGTTTTTT. This sequence encodes CASSDRVTNEKLFF.

This chain connects TRBV5-6 to TRBJ2-7; 11 nucleotides align to TRBD2. Germline CDR1 is SGHDT and CDR2 is YYEEEE. The CDR3 consists of 16 residues. J was trimmed by 0 bases and V by 5 bases; bases with no gene match: 7. The CDR3 spells CASSLPGLADSYEQYF. The CDR3 DNA reads as TGTGCCAGCAGTTTACCGGGACTAGCGGACTCCTACGAGCAGTACTTC.

V usage is TRBV4-1 and J usage is TRBJ1-2, with TRBD1 identical over 9 bases. This CDR3 is built from 17 residues. CDR1 MGHRA and CDR2 YSYEKL come from the germline V gene. The junction had 9 bases not matched to a gene; V was cut back by 3 bases and J by 1 base. The CDR3 spells CASSQLFTGGSNYGYTF. The CDR3 region has the DNA TGCGCCAGCAGCCAGCTTTTTACAGGGGGCAGTAACTATGGCTACACCTTC.

The J gene is TRBJ1-4, the V gene TRBV6-5; D possibly corresponds to TRBD1 (5 bases). The germline CDR1 and CDR2 sequences are MNHEY and SVGAGI. V lost 5 bases and J 5 bases, leaving 15 bases between the germline ends. CDR3 length: 15 amino acids. The CDR3: CASSLQGFRNEKLFF. The CDR3 nucleotides read TGTGCCAGCAGTCTTCAGGGTTTTCGAAATGAAAAACTGTTTTTT.

The genes are TRBV5-1 and TRBJ2-6; 7 bases are shared with TRBD1. V lost 5 bases and J lost 4; bases outside the gene matches: 6. CDR1 SGHRS and CDR2 YFSETQ come from the germline V gene. The length of the CDR3 is 15 residues. The CDR3 loop reads CASRGTAAGANVLTF. The CDR3 coding sequence is TGCGCCAGCAGGGGGACAGCAGCGGGGGCCAACGTCCTGACTTTC.

This chain joins TRBV5-1 and TRBJ1-4; no clear D gene. Germline lookup yields CDR1 SGHRS and CDR2 YFSETQ. Deletions cut 4 bases from V and 5 bases from J, with 12 bases between. This CDR3 is 14 amino acids long. This chain's CDR3 is CASSPEVVNEKLFF. The CDR3 nucleotides are TGCGCCAGCAGCCCGGAGGTAGTGAATGAAAAACTGTTTTTT.